This T cell receptor (beta chain) was found in a study of T cell responses to AZD1222 COVID-19 vaccine. Overall study findings and caveats: Dominant at 160-218 and 743-854, vaccine-associated CD4 TCRs also spanned spike.

Data came from immunoSEQ multiplex PCR; TCRdb stores just in-frame clones and leaves some out. The sample lists 95,000 to 100,000 clones, roughly 86% occurring once. With respect to this clone: Its target is unknown.

The V gene's germline CDR1 is MNHEY and CDR2 SVGAGI. The CDR3 runs 15 residues. V shed 3 bases and J shed 4 bases, with 13 bases lying between them. The receptor was isolated from an adult who received the AZD1222 COVID-19 vaccine. Sequences were derived from peripheral blood, sampled 28 days after the second AZD1222 dose. This rearrangement joins TRBV6-5 to TRBJ1-5; possibly TRBD1 for D (6 bases). The CDR3 spells CASSYAQGKNQPQHF. The DNA for the CDR3 is TGTGCCAGCAGTTATGCCCAGGGGAAGAATCAGCCCCAGCATTTT.